This T cell receptor (beta chain) was documented in a study of identical twins. This clonotype was seen more than once but under ten times. A read error may be the cause here, since a much bigger clone is one base away. TCRdb ran MiXCR on the 5' RACE reads and lists one entry per CDR3 protein. Of some 660,000 distinct CDR3 sequences in the sample, more than 6.5% were seen once. CDR1 is SGDLS, CDR2 YYNGEE, per germline. The CDR3 is 12 amino acids. The ends were cut back, 0 bases at V and 6 bases at J, with 3 bases in the middle. The sample also formed part of further work on yellow fever vaccine responses in identical twins.

The sequence came from a woman younger than 35 in good health. The source material was PBMCs. V gene TRBV9 combines with J gene TRBJ2-2; D unresolved. The CDR3 spells CASSVGSGELFF. The CDR3 nucleotides read TGTGCCAGCAGCGTAGGGTCCGGGGAGCTGTTTTTT. Full variable domain (missing parts from reference TRBV9 and TRBJ2-2): DSGVTQTPKHLITATGQRVTLRCSPRSGDLSVYWYQQSLDQGLQFLIQYYNGEERAKGNILERFSAQQFPDLHSELNLSSLELGDSALYFCASSVGSGELFFGEGSRLTVL.